The 10 T cell receptor beta chains presented below share a single source sample, sequenced in a study of Graves' ophthalmopathy and Graves' hyperthyroidism. RNA transcripts were the source from which TCR beta CDR3 regions were amplified. Second-round multiplex PCR came after first-round RT-PCR with HTBI primers. TCRdb reprocessed the multiplex PCR reads via MiXCR and lists one record per CDR3 protein. The table has about 500,000 distinct CDR3 sequences, roughly 39% seen once. The sequencing sample was made of peripheral blood or thyroid tissue (not recorded which). Receptor source: an adult man with Graves' hyperthyroidism.

The chain joins TRBV7-9 to TRBJ2-2; 9 positions match TRBD2. V was clipped by 5 bases and J by 7 bases; unmatched bases: 11. Germline V gene data show CDR1 as SEHNR and CDR2 as FQNEAQ (reference sequence). The CDR3 totals 16 residues. In nucleotides, the CDR3 is TGTGCCAGCAGCCTAAGCACCGGGACTAGCCTCGGGGAGCTGTTTTTT. It is translated as CASSLSTGTSLGELFF.

This clonotype was found many times. Here the CDR3 reads CASSVGTGINQPQHF. The CDR3 region has the DNA TGTGCCAGCAGCGTGGGGACAGGAATTAATCAGCCCCAGCATTTT. V and J are TRBV5-5 and TRBJ1-5; 8 positions agree with TRBD1. V was clipped by 4 bases and J by 4 bases; unmatched bases: 7. From germline, CDR1 is SGHKS and CDR2 YYEKEE (reference sequence). The CDR3 extends over 15 amino acids.

This clonotype has at least ten counts. The V gene is TRBV12-3 or TRBV12-4, the J gene TRBJ2-7; TRBD1 is a possible D gene (5 bases). This CDR3 contains 14 residues. V shed 1 base and J shed 3 bases, with 10 bases lying between them. In nucleotides, the CDR3 is TGTGCCAGCAGTTTAGGACAGACCCTCTACGAGCAGTACTTC. Translation gives CASSLGQTLYEQYF.

The chain carries TRBV7-2 and TRBJ1-2, with D perhaps matching TRBD1 (5 bases). The V gene's germline CDR1 is SGHTA and CDR2 FQGNSA. This CDR3 region has 14 residues. Trimming left V 6 bases short and J 7 bases short, with 18 bases between. The DNA of the CDR3 is TGTGCCAGCAGTTACACTCCAGGGAATGGTGGCTACACCTTC. It encodes CASSYTPGNGGYTF.

V and J are TRBV2 and TRBJ2-7, with 12 bases identical to TRBD1. Germline V gene lookup returns CDR1 SNHLY and CDR2 FYNNEI. The CDR3 length is 14 residues. J lost 5 bases, V lost 7 bases, and 6 bases had no gene match. The CDR3 bases are TGTGCCAGCAATGCGGGACAGGGGGCGGACGAGCAGTACTTC. Residues: CASNAGQGADEQYF. Supplemented by reference TRBV2 and TRBJ2-7, the full variable domain reads EPEVTQTPSHQVTQMGQEVILRCVPISNHLYFYWYRQILGQKVEFLVSFYNNEISEKSEIFDDQFSVERPDGSNFTLKIRSTKLEDSAMYFCASNAGQGADEQYFGPGTRLTVT.

In regard to this clonotype: It may be a read error: a sequence one base away is much more abundant. V usage is TRBV2 and J usage is TRBJ1-1, with D unclear. This CDR3 comprises 16 residues. Germline CDR1 SNHLY, CDR2 FYNNEI. The CDR3 loop reads CASSHDAGWRNTEALF. The DNA of the CDR3 is TGTGCCAGCTCACACGATGCGGGGTGGCGGAACACTGAAGCTCTCTTT.

Regarding this clonotype: A much larger clone lies one base from this, so it may be a read error. This chain uses TRBV7-8 with TRBJ2-7; 7 bases are a match to TRBD1. This CDR3 is built from 15 residues. The J segment lost 0 bases and the V segment lost 5 bases, leaving 7 bases of the junction unmatched. Germline CDR1 SGHVS, CDR2 FQNEAQ. CDR3 coding DNA: TGTGCCAGCAGCCGGACAGGTTCTAGCTCCTACGAGCAGTACTTC. Translated, it gives CASSRTGSSSYEQYF.

The V gene is TRBV24-1, the J gene TRBJ2-3, with 13 bases fitting TRBD2. The CDR3 is 17 amino acids. Germline CDR1 is KGHDR and CDR2 is SFDVKD. J gave up 4 bases and V 4 bases, and 7 bases lay outside the gene matches. This chain's CDR3 is CATSDAPGLAGPDTQYF. CDR3 DNA: TGTGCCACCAGTGACGCCCCGGGACTAGCGGGACCAGATACGCAGTATTTT.

Turning to this clonotype: A clone one base away is much larger, so this may be a read error. As the CDR3 is not closed by the conserved phenylalanine or tryptophan, this likely results from a read error. The V and J genes are TRBV10-3 and TRBJ1-5; D is perhaps TRBD1 (5 bases). This CDR3 region has 17 residues. The germline CDR1 and CDR2 sequences are ENHRY and SYGVKD. CDR3 sequence reads: CASSDGTDGSGNQPQHL. The DNA for the CDR3 is TGTGCCAGCAGTGACGGGACGGACGGTTCGGGCAATCAGCCCCAGCATCTT.

The CDR3 DNA follows: TGTGCCAGCAGCTTAGATCAGGGACATGGCTACACCTTC. Translation: CASSLDQGHGYTF. The rearrangement joins TRBV7-9 to TRBJ1-2; weak D call: TRBD1 (5 bases). The CDR3 is 13 amino acids. V lost 1 base, J lost 6 bases, and 9 bases lay in between. The germline V gene encodes CDR1 SEHNR and CDR2 FQNEAQ (reference sequence).